This T cell receptor (beta chain) comes out of a study of blood T cell repertoires in COVID-19. The assay was immunoSEQ multiplex PCR, and TCRdb's table has in-frame clones only and misses some. This sample carries approximately 260,000 clones, approximately 80% of them seen once, and the ten largest clones take approximately 9.6%. V lost 6 bases, J lost 1 base, and 8 bases stayed unmatched. The CDR3 loop spans 16 amino acids. Germline values: CDR1 SNHLY, CDR2 FYNNEI. Input material: peripheral blood. The chain has TRBV2 and TRBJ2-1, with 8 bases identical to TRBD1. This clonotype originated in a woman older than 75 with acute or convalescent COVID-19. CDR3 sequence reads: CASSPRTGTSYNEQFF. CDR3 coding DNA: TGTGCCAGCAGCCCCAGGACAGGGACGTCCTACAATGAGCAGTTCTTC.